This TCR beta chain was identified in a study of CD8+CD57+ T cells in acquired aplastic anemia. This clonotype was found many times. The antigen remains undetermined. Selection for sequencing was limited to patients who had shown CD8+CD57+ cell expansion by flow cytometry. Blood samples were obtained from patients who had received no prior therapy. Germline CDR1 and CDR2: SGDLS and YYNGEE. V lost 0 bases and J lost 3, with 16 bases in between. The CDR3 is made up of 17 amino acids. The template used for profiling TCR beta VDJ and CDR3 was genomic DNA. In TCRdb, the reads were re-called with MiXCR into one record per CDR3 protein. The repertoire holds 150,000 to 200,000 distinct CDR3 sequences, with roughly 43% as singletons. Notes on the study in general: Significance was not reached for CD8+ Simpson's diversity between patients and controls.

Input material: sorted CD4+, CD8+, or CD8+CD57+ T cells (not recorded which) from PBMCs. The V and J genes are TRBV9 and TRBJ2-1; D is tentatively TRBD1 or TRBD2 (5 bases each). This clonotype was obtained from a human donor with aplastic anemia. As DNA, the CDR3 is TGTGCCAGCAGCGTAGCTGGGACCCGCGGTTTCTACAATGAGCAGTTCTTC. This gives the protein CASSVAGTRGFYNEQFF.